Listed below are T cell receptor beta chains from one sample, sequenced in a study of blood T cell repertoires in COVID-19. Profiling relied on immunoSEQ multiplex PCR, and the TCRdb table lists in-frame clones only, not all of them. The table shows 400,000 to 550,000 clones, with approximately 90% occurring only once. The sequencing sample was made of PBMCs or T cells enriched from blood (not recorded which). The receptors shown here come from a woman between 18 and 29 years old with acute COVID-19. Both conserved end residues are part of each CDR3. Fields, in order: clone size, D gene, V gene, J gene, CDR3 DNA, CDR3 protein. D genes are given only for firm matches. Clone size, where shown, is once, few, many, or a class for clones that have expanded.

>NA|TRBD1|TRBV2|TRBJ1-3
TGTGCCAGCAGCCCCAGGGGACAGGGAAACACCATATATTTT
CASSPRGQGNTIYF
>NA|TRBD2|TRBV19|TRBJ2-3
TGTGCCAGTAGTACAAGCGGGGGCAGACATACGCAGTATTTT
CASSTSGGRHTQYF
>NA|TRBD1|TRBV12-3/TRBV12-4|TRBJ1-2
TGTGCCAGCAGTTTGGGACAGTACTATGGCTACACCTTC
CASSLGQYYGYTF
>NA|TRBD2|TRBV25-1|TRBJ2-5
TGTGCCAGCAGTGTCGGCCGGGAGGAGGGGACGGAGACCCAGTACTTC
CASSVGREEGTETQYF
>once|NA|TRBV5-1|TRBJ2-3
TGCGCCAGCAGCTCAAGCACAGATACGCAGTATTTT
CASSSSTDTQYF
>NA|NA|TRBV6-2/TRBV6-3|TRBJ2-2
TGTGCCAGCAGCCCAATCGGGTACGCCGGGGAGCTGTTTTTT
CASSPIGYAGELFF
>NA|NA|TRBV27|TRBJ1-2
TGTGCCAGCAGTTCCGGTAACAGGGAAGGCTACACCTTC
CASSSGNREGYTF
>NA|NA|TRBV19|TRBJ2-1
TGTGCCAGTAGGTCCCAGATCGCCCACAATGAGCAGTTCTTC
CASRSQIAHNEQFF
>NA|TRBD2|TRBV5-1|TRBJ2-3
TGCGCCAGCAGCTTGAGGCCTAGCGGGGGCACAGATACGCAGTATTTT
CASSLRPSGGTDTQYF
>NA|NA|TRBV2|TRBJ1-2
TGTGCCAGCTCACGCCCCCGGGACACGCTTTACTATGGCTACACCTTC
CASSRPRDTLYYGYTF
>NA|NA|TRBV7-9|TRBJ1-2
TGTGCCAGCAAACAGGCTAACTATGGCTACACCTTC
CASKQANYGYTF
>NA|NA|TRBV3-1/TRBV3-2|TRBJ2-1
TGTGCCAGCAGCCGCCAATCAGGGACAAGCCACAATGAGCAGTTCTTC
CASSRQSGTSHNEQFF
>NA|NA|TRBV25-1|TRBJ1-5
TGTGCCAGCAGTGAATCCGGGTCGGGTCAGCCCCAGCATTTT
CASSESGSGQPQHF
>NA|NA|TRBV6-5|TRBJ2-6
TGTGCCAGCAGTTCAGAATTTGCTGGGGCCAACGTCCTGACTTTC
CASSSEFAGANVLTF
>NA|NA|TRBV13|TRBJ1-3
TGTGCCAGCAGCCAAGGACAGAACTCTGGAAACACCATATATTTT
CASSQGQNSGNTIYF
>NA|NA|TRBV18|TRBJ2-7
TGTGCCAGCTCAAGCGGAGCCGGCCCCTACGAGCAGTACTTC
CASSSGAGPYEQYF
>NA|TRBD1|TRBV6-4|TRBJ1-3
TGTGCCAGCAGTGACTCGGGACAGGGGGCGAACACCATATATTTT
CASSDSGQGANTIYF
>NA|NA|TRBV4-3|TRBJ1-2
TGCGCCAGCAGCCTGGCGGGTAACTATGGCTACACCTTC
CASSLAGNYGYTF
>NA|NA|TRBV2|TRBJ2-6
TGTGCCAGCAGCCAAGGGGTCAGGGGAAGCTCTGGGGCCAACGTCCTGACTTTC
CASSQGVRGSSGANVLTF
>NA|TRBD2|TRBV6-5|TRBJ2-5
TGTGCCAGCAGAGCGGGAGGGGGACAAGAGACCCAGTACTTC
CASRAGGGQETQYF
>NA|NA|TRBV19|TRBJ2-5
TGTGCCAGTAGTACCGGGACACTTCAAGAGACCCAGTACTTC
CASSTGTLQETQYF
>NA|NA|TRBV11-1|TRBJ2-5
TGTGCCAGCAGCCCGGGACACAAAACGAGGGAGACCCAGTACTTC
CASSPGHKTRETQYF
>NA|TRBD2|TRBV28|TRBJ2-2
TGTGCCAGCAGGGTAGCGGGAGGTACCGGGGAGCTGTTTTTT
CASRVAGGTGELFF
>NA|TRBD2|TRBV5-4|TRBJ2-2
TGTGCCAGCAGCCTGACTAGCGGGAGGAACACCGGGGAGCTGTTTTTT
CASSLTSGRNTGELFF
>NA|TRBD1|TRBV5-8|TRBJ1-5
TGTGCCAGCAGCTTGGCCGAGACAGGGGTGGGCAATCAGCCCCAGCATTTT
CASSLAETGVGNQPQHF
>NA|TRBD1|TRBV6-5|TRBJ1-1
TGTGCCAGCAGCCCCCGGGACAGGGAACGTGAAGCTTTCTTT
CASSPRDREREAFF
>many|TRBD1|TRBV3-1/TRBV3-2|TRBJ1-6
TGTGCCAGCAGCCCAAAAGACAGGGGGCAATATAATTCACCCCTCCACTTT
CASSPKDRGQYNSPLHF
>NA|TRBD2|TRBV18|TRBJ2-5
TGTGCCAGCTCACCTCTAGCGGGAGGGCCGAAGGAGACCCAGTACTTC
CASSPLAGGPKETQYF
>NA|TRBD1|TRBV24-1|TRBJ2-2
TGTGCCACACAAACAGGGGGCTCGGCCGGGGAGCTGTTTTTT
CATQTGGSAGELFF
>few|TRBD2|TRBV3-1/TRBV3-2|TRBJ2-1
TGTGCCAGCAGCCAAGATCTTGTTAGCGGGAGTAATGAGCAGTTCTTC
CASSQDLVSGSNEQFF
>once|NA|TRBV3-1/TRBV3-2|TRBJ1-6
TGTGCCAGCAGCCAAGGGAGCAGGGCCAGGAATTCACCCCTCCACTTT
CASSQGSRARNSPLHF
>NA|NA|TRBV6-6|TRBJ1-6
TGTGCCAGCAGTTACGGGAGTTCAGGGGTTTCACCCCTCCACTTT
CASSYGSSGVSPLHF
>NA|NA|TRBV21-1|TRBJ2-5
TGTGCCAGCATTCTAGTAGTCCCTGTCAGTGAGACCCAGTACTTC
CASILVVPVSETQYF
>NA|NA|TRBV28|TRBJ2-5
TGTGCCAGCGCGTTCGGAGCGTACCAAGAGACCCAGTACTTC
CASAFGAYQETQYF
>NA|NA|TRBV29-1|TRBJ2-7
TGCAGCGTTGCTTACAGCTCCTACGAGCAGTACTTC
CSVAYSSYEQYF
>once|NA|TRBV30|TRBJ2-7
TGTGCCTGGAGTCCGGGACTTTCCTACGAGCAGTACTTC
CAWSPGLSYEQYF
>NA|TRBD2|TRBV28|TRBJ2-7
TGTGCCAGCAGACTAGCGGTACAATCGGAAGAGCAGTACTTC
CASRLAVQSEEQYF
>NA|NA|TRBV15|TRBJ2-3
TGTGCCACCAGCAGATCCCACACAGATACGCAGTATTTT
CATSRSHTDTQYF
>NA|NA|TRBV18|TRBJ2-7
TGTGCCAGCTCACTACAATCCGAGACTGCGATATACGAGCAGTACTTC
CASSLQSETAIYEQYF
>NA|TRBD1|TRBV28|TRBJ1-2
TGTGCCAGCAGTCCCGGGACAGGGGGCGCAAACTATGGCTACACCTTC
CASSPGTGGANYGYTF
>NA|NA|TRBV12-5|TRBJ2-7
TGTGCTAGTGGTTTGGTAAGTGTCGGCGAGCAGTACTTC
CASGLVSVGEQYF
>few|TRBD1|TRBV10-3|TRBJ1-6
TGTGCCATCAGCGATTATACCGGGACAGGATCACCCCTCCACTTT
CAISDYTGTGSPLHF
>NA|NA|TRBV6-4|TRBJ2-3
TGTGCCAGCAGTCCGACACAGGGGACTCTCACAGATACGCAGTATTTT
CASSPTQGTLTDTQYF
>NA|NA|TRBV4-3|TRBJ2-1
TGCGCCAGCAGCCCAATAGGACTGAGCTCCTACAATGAGCAGTTCTTC
CASSPIGLSSYNEQFF
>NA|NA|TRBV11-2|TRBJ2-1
TGTGCCAGCAGCCCCGACAGATACTACAATGAGCAGTTCTTC
CASSPDRYYNEQFF
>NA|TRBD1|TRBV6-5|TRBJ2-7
TGTGCCAGCAGTTTGGGACAGGGGGCGGACGAGCAGTACTTC
CASSLGQGADEQYF